The sequence of this T cell receptor beta chain was determined in a study of cytomegalovirus exposure and HLA in healthy donors. Worth noting for this clone: The antigen remains unidentified.

This CDR3 contains 15 residues. The junction had 9 bases not matched to a gene; V was cut back by 8 bases and J by 2 bases. Germline V gives CDR1 SNHLY, CDR2 FYNNEI. The PCR made use of 60 Vbeta and 13 Jbeta primers. Authors' analysis steps: Counted up in a later analysis, unique TCR beta chains came to some 75 million, with some 9.9 million shared. Sequencing used immunoSEQ multiplex PCR; TCRdb keeps in-frame clones, though not all of them. The D gene and trimming were derived from the DNA, and the V and J assignments and clone size from that table. This sample has hundreds of thousands of clones; approximately 90% occur once, and the top ten carry around 1%. Study-level points and caveats: Reports credit the classifier with highly specific, highly sensitive diagnosis of cytomegalovirus status.

Sequencing was performed on PBMCs. The chain links TRBV2 to TRBJ2-3, with TRBD2 matching 8 bases. The sequence was obtained from a woman aged 18-29 years in good health and CMV-seronegative. CDR3 sequence (DNA): TGTGCCAGCCTAGCAGCGGGAGTTCTCACAGATACGCAGTATTTT. This encodes CASLAAGVLTDTQYF.